The 10 T cell receptor beta chains below were found in one sample sequenced in a study of T cell repertoires in aging, cancer and after chemotherapy. A mixed TRB-A/B primer pool amplified rearranged TRB by multiplex touch-down PCR. In TCRdb, the multiplex PCR reads were re-called with MiXCR into one record per CDR3 protein. The sample has about 1,200 distinct CDR3 sequences, under 30% seen once. Amplification of TCR beta used genomic DNA extracted from peripheral blood. The sequencing sample was made of blood. The receptor set was obtained from a human donor with a solid tumor.

Relative to its sample, this clonotype is medium-sized. The rearrangement links TRBV6-4 to TRBJ2-1; 10 bases are a match to TRBD2. From germline, CDR1 is MRHNA and CDR2 SNTAGT. After removal of 4 bases from V and 8 bases from J, the junction contained 5 bases not matched to a gene. The CDR3 has 14 amino acids. This chain's CDR3 is CASSVTSGVDEQFF. The CDR3 region has the DNA TGTGCCAGCAGTGTAACTAGCGGGGTCGATGAGCAGTTCTTC.

The chain couples TRBV6-1 to TRBJ1-1, with TRBD1 matching 7 bases. The ends lost 4 bases at V and 2 bases at J; junction bases unmatched: 7. The CDR3 has 15 residues. CDR1 MNHNS and CDR2 SASEGT come from the germline V gene. CDR3 nucleotides: TGTGCCAGCAGTGTGACAGGGAGGCCAAACACTGAAGCTTTCTTT. It yields the protein CASSVTGRPNTEAFF.

This clonotype showed up just a few times. The genes are TRBV4-3 and TRBJ1-2; D is ambiguous. CDR1 is LGHNA and CDR2 is YSLEER in the germline V gene. Trimming removed 3 bases from V and 0 bases from J, with 20 bases in between. The CDR3 extends over 18 amino acids. As DNA, the CDR3 is TGCGCCAGCAGCCACGGCGGTGGGTCGAGAGGAGCTAACTATGGCTACACCTTC. Amino acids: CASSHGGGSRGANYGYTF.

This clonotype is medium-sized in the sample. The V gene is TRBV4-3, the J gene TRBJ2-7, with 8 bases that match TRBD2. Per germline, CDR1 LGHNA and CDR2 YSLEER. The length of the CDR3 is 15 residues. The junction had 2 bases not matched to a gene; V was cut back by 1 base and J by 0 bases. The CDR3 reads CASSQVLAGSYEQYF. The CDR3 DNA reads TGCGCCAGCAGCCAAGTCCTAGCGGGCTCCTACGAGCAGTACTTC.

V is TRBV7-9 and J is TRBJ2-5, with 10 bases that match TRBD1. V lost 5 bases to trimming and J lost 6 bases; unmatched junction nucleotides: 12. Germline V CDR1 and CDR2: SEHNR, FQNEAQ (reference sequence). The length of the CDR3 is 16 residues. The CDR3 is CASSRTGGMFSKTQYF. CDR3 nucleotide sequence: TGTGCCAGCAGCAGGACAGGGGGAATGTTCTCCAAGACCCAGTACTTC.

The chain has TRBV27 and TRBJ2-1, with D possibly being TRBD1 or TRBD2 (5 bases each). The CDR3 covers 18 residues. Per germline, CDR1 MNHEY and CDR2 SMNVEV (reference sequence). Trimming stripped 7 bases from V and 10 bases from J, with 32 bases between. This CDR3 reads CASTRLMGTSLGEREQFF. CDR3 sequence (DNA): TGTGCCAGCACCCGCCTAATGGGGACCTCTCTTGGAGAACGGGAGCAGTTCTTC.

The chain employs TRBV24-1 and TRBJ2-2; possibly TRBD2 for D (5 bases). Germline CDR1 KGHDR, CDR2 SFDVKD. With 1 base removed from V and 6 bases from J, the gap between germline ends came to 20 bases. The CDR3 is made up of 18 amino acids. CDR3 coding DNA: TGTGCCACCAGTGATTTTGTCGAATCCGGGATGTCGGCCGGGGAGCTGTTTTTT. This gives the protein CATSDFVESGMSAGELFF.

The rearrangement links TRBV12-3 or TRBV12-4 to TRBJ1-3; D ambiguous. With 2 bases removed from V and 9 bases from J, the gap between germline ends came to 14 bases. The CDR3 runs 14 residues. CDR3 nucleotide sequence: TGTGCCAGCAGTTTAAACAGTGGATTAGGCACCATATATTTT. It translates to CASSLNSGLGTIYF.

V is TRBV20-1 and J is TRBJ1-3; TRBD1 might be the D (6 bases). With 6 bases removed from V and 4 bases from J, the gap between germline ends came to 16 bases. The CDR3 is made up of 14 amino acids. CDR1 is DFQATT, CDR2 SNEGSKA, per germline (reference sequence). CDR3: CSAPSQGGGNTIYF. CDR3 DNA: TGCAGTGCCCCCTCACAGGGTGGCGGAAACACCATATATTTT.

The chain is built from TRBV12-3 or TRBV12-4 and TRBJ1-2, with TRBD1 matching 7 bases. Unmatched junction bases numbered 4, after V lost 5 bases and J lost 4 bases. CDR3 length: 13 residues. The CDR3 here is CASSTGVGYGYTF. CDR3 DNA: TGTGCCAGCAGTACAGGGGTGGGCTATGGCTACACCTTC.